Listed here are 25 T cell receptor beta chains from one sample, sequenced in a study of blood T cell repertoires in COVID-19. The method was immunoSEQ multiplex PCR; TCRdb's version includes in-frame clones alone and lacks a portion of them. The table shows 250,000 to 300,000 clones, with about nine tenths occurring only once. The sequenced sample was peripheral blood. These receptors came from a woman aged 45-60 years with COVID-19, enrolled during active disease.

The chain combines TRBV15 with TRBJ2-3; D remains unclear. Trimming removed 2 bases at V and 3 bases at J, with 6 bases between. This CDR3 has 13 amino acids. Per germline, CDR1 LNHNV and CDR2 YYDKDF (reference sequence). The CDR3 here is CATSRPETDTQYF. CDR3 nucleotides: TGTGCCACCAGCAGACCGGAGACAGATACGCAGTATTTT.

The CDR3 DNA follows: TGCGCCAGCAGCTTGTTCCCAGGGGAGGGACAGCCCCAGCATTTT. Its protein product is CASSLFPGEGQPQHF. The genes are TRBV5-1 and TRBJ1-5; D may be TRBD1 (6 bases). The CDR3 spans 15 residues. Germline V gene sequence: CDR1 SGHRS, CDR2 YFSETQ. The V gene lost 1 base and the J gene lost 7 bases, with 15 bases spanning the gap.

The CDR3 sequence: CASSLRGLKTQYF. The CDR3 DNA is TGTGCCAGCAGTCTAAGGGGGCTCAAGACCCAGTACTTC. This chain connects TRBV12-3 or TRBV12-4 to TRBJ2-5; 7 bases fit TRBD1. The CDR3 covers 13 residues. The trim removed 5 bases at V and 6 bases at J, leaving 6 bases unmatched.

This sequence joins TRBV30 and TRBJ2-1, with 13 bases fitting TRBD2. V was clipped by 5 bases and J by 6 bases; unmatched bases: 7. Germline V gives CDR1 GTSNPN, CDR2 SVGIG (reference sequence). This CDR3 is 15 amino acids long. This chain's CDR3 is CAWLPTSGRLNEQFF. As DNA, the CDR3 is TGTGCCTGGCTCCCGACTAGCGGGAGGCTCAATGAGCAGTTCTTC.

The chain recombines TRBV7-9 with TRBJ2-1; TRBD2 matches at 14 bases. Unmatched junction bases numbered 12, after V lost 7 bases and J lost 10 bases. Germline values: CDR1 SEHNR, CDR2 FQNEAQ (reference sequence). The CDR3 loop spans 16 amino acids. The CDR3: CASTNTGTSGSREQFF. CDR3 coding DNA: TGTGCCAGCACCAACACCGGGACTAGCGGGAGTAGGGAGCAGTTCTTC.

This clone appeared once. The V and J genes are TRBV10-3 and TRBJ2-5, with 7 bases that match TRBD2. The CDR3 has 13 residues. Germline-derived CDR1 and CDR2 are ENHRY and SYGVKD. J gave up 4 bases and V 8 bases, and 7 bases lay outside the gene matches. The DNA of the CDR3 is TGTGCCATCCGAGGCGGGAGTGGAGAGACCCAGTACTTC. Residues: CAIRGGSGETQYF.

The chain links TRBV6-1 to TRBJ2-7; 7 nucleotides line up with TRBD1. In germline, CDR1 is MNHNS, CDR2 SASEGT. V gave up 1 base and J gave up 2 bases; unmatched junction bases: 5. The CDR3 extends over 15 amino acids. The CDR3 protein is CASSEGTGATYEQYF. In DNA form, the CDR3 reads TGTGCCAGCAGTGAAGGGACAGGAGCAACCTACGAGCAGTACTTC.

This clone was counted once. V gene TRBV6-1 combines with J gene TRBJ2-7; 8 nucleotides agree with TRBD1. Trimming removed 5 bases from V and 6 bases from J; junction bases left unmatched: 6. The CDR3 is 13 amino acids. Germline CDR1 is MNHNS and CDR2 is SASEGT. The CDR3 DNA reads TGTGCCAGCAGTTCGGACAGGGTAGGCGAGCAGTACTTC. It translates to CASSSDRVGEQYF.

This clone was recorded many times. The chain joins TRBV3-1 (or the pseudogene TRBV3-2) to TRBJ2-3; maybe TRBD1 (6 bases). Germline assignment: CDR1 LGHDT and CDR2 YNNKEL (reference sequence). The CDR3 consists of 14 residues. Trimming cost V 6 bases and J 4 bases, with 14 bases left between them. CDR3: CASRLQGDPDTQYF. In DNA form, the CDR3 reads TGTGCCAGCAGACTACAGGGTGACCCAGATACGCAGTATTTT.

The chain has TRBV19 and TRBJ2-1, with 8 bases matching TRBD2. The CDR3 has 16 amino acids. The J segment lost 10 bases and the V segment lost 3 bases, leaving 14 bases of the junction unmatched. Germline CDR1 LNHDA, CDR2 SQIVND (reference sequence). The CDR3 region is CASSISPREGPGEQFF. CDR3 in DNA: TGTGCCAGTAGTATTAGTCCCCGGGAGGGCCCTGGGGAGCAGTTCTTC.

This sequence joins TRBV6-5 and TRBJ2-1; D remains unclear. Germline CDR1 reads MNHEY; CDR2 reads SVGAGI. The CDR3 is made up of 14 amino acids. The V end was cut by 0 bases, the J end by 5 bases, with 8 bases between. The CDR3: CASSYSRHNNEQFF. The CDR3 DNA follows: TGTGCCAGCAGTTACTCGAGGCACAACAATGAGCAGTTCTTC.

This rearrangement joins TRBV19 to TRBJ1-6, with D maybe TRBD1 (5 bases). This CDR3 comprises 17 residues. Deletions cut 4 bases from V and 7 bases from J, with 20 bases between. Germline V gives CDR1 LNHDA, CDR2 SQIVND (reference sequence). CDR3 in amino acids: CASSTSAGSGLNSPLHF. In nucleotides, the CDR3 is TGTGCCAGTAGTACCTCCGCGGGGTCAGGGTTAAATTCACCCCTCCACTTT.

The chain links TRBV16 to TRBJ2-1, with TRBD2 identical over 7 bases. The junction had 3 bases not matched to a gene; V was cut back by 1 base and J by 3 bases. This CDR3 comprises 15 residues. Germline assignment: CDR1 KGHSY and CDR2 FQNENV. DNA for the CDR3: TGTGCCAGCAGCCAATATACTAGCGTCTACAATGAGCAGTTCTTC. Protein: CASSQYTSVYNEQFF.

The CDR3 loop reads CASSLGPDIQYF. DNA for the CDR3: TGTGCCAGCTCACTTGGTCCGGACATTCAGTACTTC. The chain links TRBV18 to TRBJ2-4, with D hard to call. The CDR3 spans 12 residues. Germline CDR1 KGHSH, CDR2 LQKENI. Trimming stripped 4 bases from V and 8 bases from J, with 9 bases between.

This clone was seen many times. This sequence joins TRBV24-1 and TRBJ2-5; 8 nucleotides agree with TRBD1. Unmatched junction bases numbered 8, after V lost 5 bases and J lost 1 base. CDR1 and CDR2 (germline): KGHDR, SFDVKD. This CDR3 has 16 amino acids. In DNA, the CDR3 is TGTGCCACCAGTGCTCCCGGGACAGGCGTCCAAGAGACCCAGTACTTC. It yields the protein CATSAPGTGVQETQYF.

This clone was seen only once. This chain uses TRBV5-1 with TRBJ1-6; 9 bases agree with TRBD1. The germline V gene encodes CDR1 SGHRS and CDR2 YFSETQ. The CDR3 has 15 amino acids. J gave up 7 bases and V 0 bases, and 2 bases lay outside the gene matches. CDR3 region: CASSLEGTGNSPLHF. The CDR3 nucleotides read TGCGCCAGCAGCTTGGAGGGGACAGGGAATTCACCCCTCCACTTT.

V usage is TRBV19 and J usage is TRBJ1-2; 10 bases line up with TRBD1. This CDR3 has 17 residues. CDR1 and CDR2 from the germline V gene are LNHDA and SQIVND (reference sequence). The trim removed 8 bases at V and 1 base at J, leaving 13 bases unmatched. The CDR3, as DNA: TGTGCCAGTGGGGACAGGGGAAAGGGGATTGGTAACTATGGCTACACCTTC. Amino acids: CASGDRGKGIGNYGYTF.

In this sample, this clone turned up once. V is TRBV19 and J is TRBJ1-1; D call uncertain. The CDR3 contains 15 residues. V lost 1 base and J lost 0, with 9 bases in between. Per the germline V gene, CDR1 is LNHDA and CDR2 is SQIVND (reference sequence). The CDR3 region has the DNA TGTGCCAGTAGTATAGCTAACAGCATGAACACTGAAGCTTTCTTT. Its protein product is CASSIANSMNTEAFF.

This chain connects TRBV25-1 to TRBJ2-1; TRBD2 aligns across 8 bases. Losses at the gene ends were 0 bases for V and 1 base for J; bases not matched to a gene: 2. The CDR3 spans 16 residues. CDR1 MGHDK and CDR2 SYGVNS come from the germline V gene. The CDR3 is CASSEYKRGSYNEQFF. The DNA for the CDR3 is TGTGCCAGCAGTGAATATAAGCGGGGGTCCTACAATGAGCAGTTCTTC.

The V call is TRBV15, the J call TRBJ2-3; the D gene is possibly TRBD2 (7 bases). Germline CDR1 and CDR2: LNHNV and YYDKDF (reference sequence). V lost 3 bases, J lost 0 bases, and 16 bases lay in between. The CDR3 has 17 amino acids. The CDR3 nucleotides are TGTGCCACCAGCAGCATTCCGGGGGGCGGGAGCACAGATACGCAGTATTTT. Its protein is CATSSIPGGGSTDTQYF.

The rearrangement joins TRBV6-1 to TRBJ2-1; D call uncertain. Germline CDR1 and CDR2: MNHNS and SASEGT. V lost 2 bases to trimming and J lost 8 bases, with 7 bases between them. This CDR3 has 12 amino acids. The CDR3 DNA reads TGTGCCAGCAGTGAACTCGGAGATGAGCAGTTCTTC. Its protein is CASSELGDEQFF.

V usage is TRBV5-5 and J usage is TRBJ1-1, with TRBD1 as a possible D gene (5 bases). The germline CDR1 and CDR2 sequences are SGHKS and YYEKEE (reference sequence). This CDR3 has 13 residues. With 1 base removed from V and 7 bases from J, the gap between germline ends came to 11 bases. DNA of the CDR3: TGTGCCAGCAGCTTGCGGCTAGGGGATGAAGCTTTCTTT. It codes for CASSLRLGDEAFF.

The rearrangement links TRBV12-1 to TRBJ1-5. TRBV12-1 is a recognized pseudogene. There are 13 residues in the CDR3. CDR3 nucleotides: TGTGCCAGCAGCAGCAGGAGGAATCAGCCCCAGCATTTT. Amino acid sequence: CASSSRRNQPQHF.

The V and J genes are TRBV3-1 (or the pseudogene TRBV3-2) and TRBJ1-1; D perhaps matches TRBD1 (6 bases). V was cut by 4 bases and J by 3 bases, with 15 bases left in between. The CDR3 contains 15 residues. Germline CDR1 LGHDT, CDR2 YNNKEL (reference sequence). The CDR3 nucleotides read TGTGCCAGCAGCCGACGGGGGGCTGATCACACTGAAGCTTTCTTT. Translating gives CASSRRGADHTEAFF.

V usage is TRBV29-1 and J usage is TRBJ1-5; D may be TRBD1 (6 bases). V dropped 6 bases and J dropped 2 bases, with 14 bases sitting between them. The germline gives CDR1 SQVTM, CDR2 ANQGSEA. The CDR3 has 14 residues. The CDR3 loop is CSVSDSERNQPQHF. The CDR3 region has the DNA TGCAGCGTCTCGGACAGCGAACGCAATCAGCCCCAGCATTTT.